In its sample, the clone carrying this T cell receptor beta chain was seen many times. The target antigen is unknown. TCRdb passed the reads through MiXCR, listing each CDR3 protein once. The sample records about 19,000 distinct CDR3 sequences, around a fifth being singletons. These data come from a study of lung T cells in sarcoidosis with Löfgren's syndrome. Overall study context: Analyses focused on Löfgren's syndrome patients.

The CDR3 consists of 15 residues. V trimming: 3 bases; J trimming: 4 bases; junction bases outside the gene matches: 7. Germline CDR1 is DFQATT and CDR2 is SNEGSKA (reference sequence). Study-level results: Multiple Löfgren's syndrome patients reportedly shared TRAV12-1 and TRBV2 CDR3 motifs. Versus controls, Löfgren's syndrome patients reportedly showed TRAV12-1 and TRBV2 as most expanded.

V gene TRBV20-1 combines with J gene TRBJ2-5, with TRBD2 matching 11 bases. The sample was CD4+ T cells from bronchoalveolar lavage. This TCR derives from a human donor with sarcoidosis (Löfgren's syndrome or another form), or a control subject (not recorded which). The CDR3 nucleotides are TGCAGTGCTAGGATCCAAGGACTAGCGGGAGAGACCCAGTACTTC. It is translated as CSARIQGLAGETQYF.